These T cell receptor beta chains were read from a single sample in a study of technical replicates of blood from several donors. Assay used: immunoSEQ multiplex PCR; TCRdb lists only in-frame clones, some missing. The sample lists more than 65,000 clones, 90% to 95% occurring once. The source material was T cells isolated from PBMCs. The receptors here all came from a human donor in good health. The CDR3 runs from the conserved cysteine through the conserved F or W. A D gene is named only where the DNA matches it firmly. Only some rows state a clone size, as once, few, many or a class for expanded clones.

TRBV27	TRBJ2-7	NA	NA	TGTGCCAGCAGTTTAGGACTCATTTACGAGCAGTACTTC	CASSLGLIYEQYF
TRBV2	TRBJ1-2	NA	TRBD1	TGTGCCCCCCAATTCAGGGACAGTGGCTACACCTTC	CAPQFRDSGYTF
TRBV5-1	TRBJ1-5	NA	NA	TGCGCCAGCAGCTTGGCCTTTAATCAGCCCCAGCATTTT	CASSLAFNQPQHF
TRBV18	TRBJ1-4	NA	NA	TGTGCCAGCTCACCTAGGGACGGGGGAGATGAAAAACTGTTTTTT	CASSPRDGGDEKLFF
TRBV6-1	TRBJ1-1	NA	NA	TGTGCCAGCAGTGAAGCGCGGTTACGGGGGAAAACACTGGGAGCTTTCTTT	CASSEARLRGKTLGAFF
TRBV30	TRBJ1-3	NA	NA	TGTGCCTGGAGGGGTGGGGGGACTGGAAACACCATATATTTT	CAWRGGGTGNTIYF
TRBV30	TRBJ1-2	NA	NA	TGTGCCTGGAGTCCAGGGGAGATCTATGGCTACACCTTC	CAWSPGEIYGYTF
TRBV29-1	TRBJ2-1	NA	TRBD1	TGCAGCGCGGAGGGGACAGGGTTCGGCGAGCAGTTCTTC	CSAEGTGFGEQFF
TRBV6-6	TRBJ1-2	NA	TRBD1	TGTGCCAGCAGTCTCAGGGGATCGGGACAGGGTGGTTTTAACACCTTC	CASSLRGSGQGGFNTF
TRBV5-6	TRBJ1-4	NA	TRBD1	TGTGCCAGCAGCAATACCGGACAGGGGCTTGAAAAACTGTTTTTT	CASSNTGQGLEKLFF
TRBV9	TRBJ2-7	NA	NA	TGTGCCAGCAGCGCCGGACTATCAGAATCCTACGAGCAGTACTTC	CASSAGLSESYEQYF
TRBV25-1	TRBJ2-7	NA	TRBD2	TGTGCCAGCAGGCGGGGGGCAGACTACGAGCAGTACTTC	CASRRGADYEQYF
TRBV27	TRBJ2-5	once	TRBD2	TGTGCCAGCAGTCCTCACAGCGGGAGGGCCGGGGAGACCCAGTACTTC	CASSPHSGRAGETQYF
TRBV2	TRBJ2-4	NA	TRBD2	TGTGCCAGCGAGGTCGTACAGGGACTAGCGGGAGTATCCAAAAACATTCAGTACTTC	CASEVVQGLAGVSKNIQYF
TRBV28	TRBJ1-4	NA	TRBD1	TGTGCCAGCAGTTTGAACAGGGGTTGGGAAAAACTGTTTTTT	CASSLNRGWEKLFF
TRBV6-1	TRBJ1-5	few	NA	TGTGCCAGCGAAGGACGGGATAACCAGCCCCAGCATTTT	CASEGRDNQPQHF
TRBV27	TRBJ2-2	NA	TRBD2	TGTGCCAGCAATGAATTAGCGGGGGGAACCGGGGAGCTGTTTTTT	CASNELAGGTGELFF
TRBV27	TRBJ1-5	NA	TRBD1	TGTGCCAGCAGCTCCGCCGTCGGGACAGGGAGGCTAAGTCAGCCCCAGCATTTT	CASSSAVGTGRLSQPQHF
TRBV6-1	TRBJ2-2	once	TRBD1	TGTGCCAGCAGTGGGGACAGGGGGAGGACCGGGGAGCTGTTTTTT	CASSGDRGRTGELFF
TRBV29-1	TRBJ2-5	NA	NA	TGCAGCGTTGATCGAGGAGGAGAGACCCAGTACTTC	CSVDRGGETQYF
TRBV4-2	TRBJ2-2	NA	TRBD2	TGTGCCAGCAGCCAAGATTGGGGGAGGGAGCACGGGGAGCTGTTTTTT	CASSQDWGREHGELFF
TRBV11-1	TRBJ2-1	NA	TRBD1	TGTGCCAGCAGCTCATCGTGGCCAGGGGGCATCAATGAGCAGTTCTTC	CASSSSWPGGINEQFF
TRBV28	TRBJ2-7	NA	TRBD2	TGTGCCAGCAGTATAGGGACTAGCGGCCCCTACGAGCAGTACTTC	CASSIGTSGPYEQYF
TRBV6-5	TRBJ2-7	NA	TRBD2	TGTGCCAGCAGTGGGGGACTAGCGGGGAACTACGAGCAGTACTTC	CASSGGLAGNYEQYF
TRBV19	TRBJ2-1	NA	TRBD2	TGTGCCAGTAGTTGGGGCCTAGCGGGTTTGAATGAGCAGTTCTTC	CASSWGLAGLNEQFF
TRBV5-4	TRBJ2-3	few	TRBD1	TGTGCCAGCAGCCTCCCAGGGGGAACAGATACGCAGTATTTT	CASSLPGGTDTQYF
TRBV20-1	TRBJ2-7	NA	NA	TGCAGTGCAGAGGACAGCTACGAGCAGTACTTC	CSAEDSYEQYF
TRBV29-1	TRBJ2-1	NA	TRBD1	TGCAGCGTTGAATTGGGGGACAGGGAACTCAATGAGCAGTTCTTC	CSVELGDRELNEQFF
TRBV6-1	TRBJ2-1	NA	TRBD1	TGTGCCAGCAGTGAATTGGGGACAGGGCCTTACAATGAGCAGTTCTTC	CASSELGTGPYNEQFF
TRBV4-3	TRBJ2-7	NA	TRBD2	TGCGCCAGCAGCCAAGAAATCGGGGGGTACGAGCAGTACTTC	CASSQEIGGYEQYF
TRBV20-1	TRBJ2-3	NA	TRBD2	TGCAGTGCTTTTAGCGGGGATACGCAGTATTTT	CSAFSGDTQYF
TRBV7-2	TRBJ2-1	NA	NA	TGTGCCAGCAGCTTAGCGTATACCTACAATGAGCAGTTCTTC	CASSLAYTYNEQFF
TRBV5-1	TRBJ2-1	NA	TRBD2	TGCGCCAGCAGCTTCCGACTAGCGGGAGTTCGGGAGCAGTTCTTC	CASSFRLAGVREQFF
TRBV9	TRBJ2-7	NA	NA	TGTGCCAGCAGCGTAGGAGGAACATTTTCCTACGAGCAGTACTTC	CASSVGGTFSYEQYF
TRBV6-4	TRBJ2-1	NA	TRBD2	TGTGCCAGCGGGGGACTAGCGGGAGTAGGTGAGCAGTTCTTC	CASGGLAGVGEQFF
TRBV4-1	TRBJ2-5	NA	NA	TGCGCCAGCAGCCCCGGACGGGGGGAGACCCAGTACTTC	CASSPGRGETQYF
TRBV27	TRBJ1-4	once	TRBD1	TGTGCCAGCAGTTTCCTACAGGGGGCGGCTAATGAAAAACTGTTTTTT	CASSFLQGAANEKLFF
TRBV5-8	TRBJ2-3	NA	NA	TGTGCCAGCAGCTTGTGGGCTAGCGGCACAGATACGCAGTATTTT	CASSLWASGTDTQYF
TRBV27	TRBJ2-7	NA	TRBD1	TGTGCCAGCAGTTCGCTTCAGGGACAGGGGGAAGTCTACGAGCAGTACTTC	CASSSLQGQGEVYEQYF
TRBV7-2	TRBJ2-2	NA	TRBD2	TGTGCCAGCAGGCCGGGAGGATTTACCGGGGAGCTGTTTTTT	CASRPGGFTGELFF
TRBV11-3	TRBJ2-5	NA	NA	TGTGCCAGCAGCTTAGCCTCACTAGCCGGCCAAGAGACCCAGTACTTC	CASSLASLAGQETQYF
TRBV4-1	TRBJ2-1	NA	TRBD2	TGCGCCAGCAGCCCCACCTGGGGGGGGGAGTTATCCCTCCATGAGCAGTTCTTC	CASSPTWGGELSLHEQFF
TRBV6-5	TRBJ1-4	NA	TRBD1	TGTGCCACCAAACCAACAGGGGCCACGAATGAAAAACTGTTTTTT	CATKPTGATNEKLFF
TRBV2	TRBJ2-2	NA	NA	TGTGCCAGCAGTGTGGGCAGAGCGGTCGGGGAGCTGTTTTTT	CASSVGRAVGELFF
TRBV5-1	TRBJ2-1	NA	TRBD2	TGCGCCAGCAGCTTGCGACTAGCGGACTACAATGAGCAGTTCTTC	CASSLRLADYNEQFF
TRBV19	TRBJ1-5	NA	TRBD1	TGTGCCAGCTGCCGCGGGACAGGGGTTGGTGGTCAGCCCCAGCATTTT	CASCRGTGVGGQPQHF
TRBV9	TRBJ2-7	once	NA	TGTGCCAGCAGCGTAGAGCCGACAGCCTACGAGCAGTACTTC	CASSVEPTAYEQYF
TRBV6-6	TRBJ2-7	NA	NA	TGTGCCAGCAGTTCCTACAACTACTACGAGCAGTACTTC	CASSSYNYYEQYF